One T cell receptor (beta chain) is described in this entry. The clone's antigen remains unknown. No much larger clonotype is one base removed from it; base qualities were not supplied. Following the manufacturer's instructions, the researchers used the immunoSEQ immune profiling system to amplify TCR beta CDR3 regions via multiplex PCR. An Illumina NextSeq system was used for sequencing. The authors processed their data as follows. Sequence data were processed on the immunoSEQ Analyzer platform, and clonality was computed as the square root of Simpson's index of productive rearrangements. Similarity in V and J usage was measured by Jensen-Shannon distance, and OLGA was used to compute CDR3 generation probabilities. Shared CDR3 sequences were searched against the immuneACCESS database (August 2020) and VDJdb (December 2020). Drawn from immuneACCESS, this table holds only the in-frame rearrangements with V and J called that TCRdb kept. Clones are partly lost; checked studies trace under half to an unresolved V gene and leave the rest unexplained. That table is the source of V, J and clone size, and D and trimming were worked out from the DNA. The sample has 10,000 to 15,000 clones on record, approximately 85% of them singletons. Approximately 0.54% of the sample rests with the top ten.

The data are from a study of monozygotic twins with cystic fibrosis (dated by TCRdb to the early 2020s). Turning to the overall study: Roughly 2.8 micrograms of fragmented DNA went through 15 PCR cycles to produce barcoded libraries. On the day blood was drawn, the twins' weight-for-height and FEVPerc (FEV1 disease centile) were ranked against those of the approximately 990 cohort participants. Data for three of the twin pairs had been reported previously in another context. To assess genetic influence on V and J gene usage, the study compared TCR beta repertoires within and across 16 monozygotic twin pairs with cystic fibrosis. The cohort included ten female and six male twin pairs, mostly children and adolescents, aged roughly 2.0 to 40 years with a median of roughly 9.1 years.

Spanning cysteine to phenylalanine, the CDR3 consists of 16 amino acids. Kept here is only the CDR3 DNA, which spans 48 bases and is read in frame from base 1. CDR1 and CDR2 are drawn from the germline V gene (reference sequence): SEHNR, FQNEAQ. Trimming removed 5 bases from V and 0 bases from J; the gene matches leave 9 bases unexplained. The twin pairs came from the European Cystic Fibrosis Twin and Sibling Study Cohort, a cohort that recruited patients from roughly 160 CF clinics across 14 European countries. Zygosity and CFTR genotype were verified in-house, with zygosity tested by multiplex PCR of nine short tandem repeat loci. Peripheral blood was sampled from each twin, with clinical parameters recorded on the day of blood sampling. Genomic DNA was isolated from peripheral blood cells with phenol/chloroform and kept in TE buffer at 4 degrees C. Results and caveats for the whole study, not just this receptor: V gene usage was most similar to the co-twin in 13 of 16 pairs, and J usage was most similar to the co-twin in 8 of 16 pairs, which suggests genetic constraints. Nucleotide-identical clonotype sharing was significantly higher within monozygotic CF twin pairs than between unrelated CF individuals (P = 0.000026, Mann-Whitney). Simpson clonality was found to be generally low (median roughly 0.009), suggesting a naive-dominated repertoire, although higher clonality was observed in the most severely affected patients. The cohort was small, and the number of shared CDR3s showed no association with age, concordance or disease severity.

Sequencing was done on a sample of blood. The sequence was collected from a man aged 18 to 30 with cystic fibrosis. In this chain, TRBV7-9 is recombined with TRBJ2-7, and TRBD2 aligns with 8 junction nucleotides. The nucleotide sequence is TGTGCCAGCAGCAAACCGGGGGGGCTTAACTCCTACGAGCAGTACTTC. Its translation reads: CASSKPGGLNSYEQYF.